This passage covers 18 T cell receptor beta chains from one sample sequenced in a study of siplizumab effects on memory and regulatory T cells. Assay: immunoSEQ multiplex PCR; the TCRdb copy retains only in-frame clones and omits some. The sample contains some 97,000 clones, roughly nine tenths of which appear only once. The sequencing input was Tregs sorted from blood. The source is a human donor in good health.

This chain links TRBV6-5 with TRBJ1-1; TRBD1 might be the D (5 bases). Germline-derived CDR1 and CDR2 are MNHEY and SVGAGI. Between the trimmed V and J ends, which lost 2 bases and 6 bases, there was a span of 10 bases. The CDR3 spans 13 residues. The CDR3 loop is CASSYVGTPEAFF. For the CDR3, the DNA is TGTGCCAGCAGTTACGTCGGGACCCCTGAAGCTTTCTTT.

V is TRBV5-1 and J is TRBJ2-7, with D possibly TRBD2 on 5 matching bases. Trimming removed 5 bases from V and 4 bases from J, with 10 bases in between. Germline CDR1 and CDR2: SGHRS and YFSETQ. The CDR3 length is 12 residues. The CDR3 spells CASRQEDYEQYF. The CDR3 nucleotides read TGCGCCAGCAGGCAGGAGGATTACGAGCAGTACTTC.

This chain connects TRBV2 to TRBJ1-1, with D hard to call. The germline CDR1 and CDR2 sequences are SNHLY and FYNNEI. CDR3 length: 13 amino acids. V gave up 6 bases and J gave up 3 bases, with 11 bases separating them. The CDR3 region has the DNA TGTGCCAGCAGGACAAGGGTTGACACTGAAGCTTTCTTT. It encodes CASRTRVDTEAFF.

The chain combines TRBV28 with TRBJ2-7; no definite D call. The CDR3 has 13 amino acids. Trimming pared 5 bases from V and 9 bases from J, leaving 17 bases between. Germline V gene lookup returns CDR1 MDHEN and CDR2 SYDVKM. The DNA for the CDR3 is TGTGCCAGCAGTCCCCCTCTGGCGCTTCGGCAGTACTTC. Amino acids: CASSPPLALRQYF.

The gene calls are TRBV7-8 and TRBJ1-3; 8 bases line up with TRBD1. Germline lookup yields CDR1 SGHVS and CDR2 FQNEAQ. This CDR3 has 16 amino acids. The J segment lost 0 bases and the V segment lost 3 bases, leaving 4 bases of the junction unmatched. The CDR3 sequence is CASSLTGAYSGNTIYF. The CDR3 DNA reads TGTGCCAGCAGCTTGACAGGGGCGTACTCTGGAAACACCATATATTTT.

The chain joins TRBV19 to TRBJ2-6, with D possibly called TRBD1 or TRBD2 (5 bases each). The CDR3 spans 15 residues. Per germline, CDR1 LNHDA and CDR2 SQIVND (reference sequence). The V end was cut by 3 bases, the J end by 3 bases, with 9 bases between. CDR3 DNA sequence: TGTGCCAGTAGTATCAGAGGGGATGGGGCCAACGTCCTGACTTTC. The encoded protein is CASSIRGDGANVLTF.

The rearrangement joins TRBV19 to TRBJ2-3; the D gene could be TRBD1 or TRBD2 (6 bases each). V gave up 7 bases and J gave up 0 bases, with 20 bases separating them. This CDR3 comprises 17 residues. Germline CDR1 LNHDA, CDR2 SQIVND (reference sequence). The CDR3 DNA is TGTGCCAGTACCTCTTCCGGGGGCAGCGGGAGCACAGATACGCAGTATTTT. It yields the protein CASTSSGGSGSTDTQYF.

This chain links TRBV10-3 with TRBJ2-2, with 11 bases that match TRBD2. The germline CDR1 and CDR2 sequences are ENHRY and SYGVKD. This CDR3 comprises 17 residues. V lost 4 bases and J lost 1; bases outside the gene matches: 5. For the CDR3, the DNA is TGTGCCATCAGTGGCCTAGCGGGAGGAGGGAACACCGGGGAGCTGTTTTTT. This encodes CAISGLAGGGNTGELFF.

The rearrangement uses TRBV5-1 and TRBJ2-5; 10 bases match TRBD1. The trim removed 0 bases at V and 1 base at J, leaving 0 bases unmatched. The germline V gene has CDR1 SGHRS and CDR2 YFSETQ. The CDR3 is 15 amino acids. The CDR3 coding sequence is TGCGCCAGCAGCTTGGGGACAGGGGGCCAAGAGACCCAGTACTTC. It specifies CASSLGTGGQETQYF.

The V and J genes are TRBV9 and TRBJ2-5; no clear D gene. Trimming shortened V by 1 base and J by 1 base, and 11 bases separated the two germline ends. The CDR3 spans 15 residues. Per germline, CDR1 SGDLS and CDR2 YYNGEE. The CDR3 nucleotides are TGTGCCAGCAGCGTACCTGGCCACGCCCAAGAGACCCAGTACTTC. It encodes CASSVPGHAQETQYF.

V gene TRBV7-2 combines with J gene TRBJ2-3; D is undetermined. The length of the CDR3 is 11 residues. V lost 5 bases and J lost 8, with 8 bases in between. The germline V gene encodes CDR1 SGHTA and CDR2 FQGNSA. The CDR3 loop reads CASSPSGTQYF. CDR3 bases: TGTGCCAGCAGCCCTTCGGGTACGCAGTATTTT.

This rearrangement joins TRBV18 to TRBJ2-2; TRBD1 matches 9 bases. This CDR3 has 17 amino acids. CDR1 is KGHSH, CDR2 LQKENI, per germline. With 3 bases clipped from V and 4 bases from J, the junction kept 9 bases outside the gene matches. CDR3 residues: CASSPAQGQGSTGELFF. Written as DNA, the CDR3 is TGTGCCAGCTCACCCGCCCAGGGACAGGGTTCCACCGGGGAGCTGTTTTTT.

The chain couples TRBV7-9 to TRBJ2-2, with 9 bases lining up with TRBD2. Germline assignment: CDR1 SEHNR and CDR2 FQNEAQ (reference sequence). There are 14 residues in the CDR3. The V segment lost 8 bases and the J segment 5 bases; nucleotides outside the gene matches: 6. CDR3 amino acids: CASAGLAGTGELFF. CDR3 sequence (DNA): TGTGCCAGCGCGGGGCTAGCGGGGACCGGGGAGCTGTTTTTT.

The V gene is TRBV6-5, the J gene TRBJ1-1; the D gene is possibly TRBD1 (5 bases). Germline V gene data show CDR1 as MNHEY and CDR2 as SVGAGI. V shed 10 bases and J shed 1 base, with 16 bases lying between them. There are 14 residues in the CDR3. The CDR3 sequence: CAIGGETKNTEAFF. The CDR3 region has the DNA TGTGCCATCGGGGGAGAAACTAAGAACACTGAAGCTTTCTTT.

J is TRBJ1-4 and V is TRBV4-1; maybe TRBD1 (5 bases). This CDR3 is 17 amino acids long. V lost 0 bases to trimming and J lost 2 bases, with 13 bases between them. Germline CDR1 MGHRA, CDR2 YSYEKL. In DNA, the CDR3 is TGCGCCAGCAGCCAAGATGAGGGGCGGTGGACTAATGAAAAACTGTTTTTT. Translated: CASSQDEGRWTNEKLFF.

This chain links TRBV6-5 with TRBJ2-1, with D tentatively TRBD1 or TRBD2 (5 bases each). From germline, CDR1 is MNHEY and CDR2 SVGAGI. This CDR3 contains 13 residues. V lost 6 bases and J lost 4, with 10 bases in between. The CDR3 spells CASRRDGYNEQFF. CDR3 DNA: TGTGCCAGCAGAAGGGACGGGTACAATGAGCAGTTCTTC.

The V and J genes are TRBV19 and TRBJ2-5; D is unresolved. The CDR3 totals 11 residues. Germline CDR1 and CDR2: LNHDA and SQIVND (reference sequence). V dropped 4 bases and J dropped 5 bases, with 5 bases sitting between them. In DNA, the CDR3 is TGTGCCAGTAGTAGCTCGGAGACCCAGTACTTC. Translating gives CASSSSETQYF.

The chain combines TRBV6-1 with TRBJ2-6; D remains ambiguous. The CDR3 loop spans 13 amino acids. CDR1 and CDR2 from the germline V gene are MNHNS and SASEGT. V gave up 6 bases and J gave up 9 bases, with 12 bases separating them. CDR3 amino acids: CASRAGPHNVLTF. Written as DNA, the CDR3 is TGTGCCAGCAGGGCTGGTCCACACAACGTCCTGACTTTC.